The clone carrying this TCR beta chain was counted once. Its antigen is as yet unknown. This may come from a read error, since a much larger clone is one base off. TCRdb itself ran the 5' RACE reads through MiXCR, one entry per CDR3 protein. The data show a few hundred thousand distinct CDR3 sequences, with more than 9% seen just once and roughly a tenth held by the top ten. The sample belongs to a study of CD8 T cells in ankylosing spondylitis. General study findings and limits: Certain motif variants had earlier been reported in reactive arthritis synovial fluid and blood.

Sequencing input: blood, either unsorted or a sorted T cell fraction (not recorded which). The clonotype originates from a female donor with ankylosing spondylitis or in good health (not recorded which).

CDR3 residues: CASSLGSARNNEQFF. The DNA for the CDR3 is TGCGCCAGCAGCTTGGGGTCAGCCAGAAACAATGAGCAGTTCTTC. This chain links TRBV5-1 with TRBJ2-1; D is ambiguous. Trimming shortened V by 0 bases and J by 5 bases, and 12 bases separated the two germline ends. CDR1 is SGHRS, CDR2 YFSETQ, per germline. The CDR3 totals 15 residues. Complete variable domain (other parts from reference TRBV5-1 and TRBJ2-1): KAGVTQTPRYLIKTRGQQVTLSCSPISGHRSVSWYQQTPGQGLQFLFEYFSETQRNKGNFPGRFSGRQFSNSRSEMNVSTLELGDSALYLCASSLGSARNNEQFFGPGTRLTVL.